Sequencing of this T cell receptor (beta chain) was carried out in a study of blood T cell repertoires in COVID-19. Study details: Sources were T cells, B-cell-depleted T cells, or PBMCs; the material itself was cDNA or gDNA.

In germline, CDR1 is MNHNY, CDR2 SVGAGI (reference sequence). The CDR3 is 15 residues long. V lost 6 bases, J lost 8 bases, and 11 bases stayed unmatched. Sequenced by immunoSEQ multiplex PCR; TCRdb stores in-frame clones only, minus some. The sample contains hundreds of thousands of clones, around 92% of which appear only once. The chain carries TRBV6-6 and TRBJ2-1, with 9 nucleotides matching TRBD1. This TCR came from a woman aged 25-40 years with COVID-19, enrolled during active disease. The source material was peripheral blood. This CDR3 is CASSPTGGAGDEQFF. CDR3 coding DNA: TGTGCCAGCAGCCCCACAGGGGGCGCAGGGGATGAGCAGTTCTTC.